This T cell receptor (beta chain) was sequenced for a study of blood T cell repertoires in COVID-19. Recovery meant two consecutive negative NP/OP PCR tests, professional clearance, or resolved symptoms. The repertoire was sequenced with immunoSEQ multiplex PCR; TCRdb's copy has only in-frame clones and lacks some. The sample contains around 480,000 clones, around 90% of which appear only once. Trimming removed 3 bases from V and 3 bases from J; junction bases left unmatched: 7. This CDR3 region has 16 residues. Germline V gene lookup returns CDR1 LNHDA and CDR2 SQIVND (reference sequence). J is TRBJ2-1 and V is TRBV19, with 8 bases aligning to TRBD2. The specimen was PBMCs or T cells enriched from blood (not recorded which). This sequence was found in a woman between 18 and 30 years old who had recovered from COVID-19. This chain's CDR3 is CASSIEAGAFYNEQFF. CDR3 sequence (DNA): TGTGCCAGTAGTATCGAAGCGGGGGCTTTCTACAATGAGCAGTTCTTC.